This passage covers 18 T cell receptor beta chains from one sample sequenced in a study of identifying expanded T cells in peripheral blood. Some clones are missing from TCRdb's copy, which holds only in-frame ones; the method was immunoSEQ multiplex PCR. The profile shows about 78,000 clones, roughly four fifths of them singletons. The sequencing input was blood. The receptor set was obtained from a person aged 18 to 70 in good health.

V and J are TRBV14 and TRBJ1-1; no firm D call. Germline V gene sequence: CDR1 SGHDN, CDR2 FVKESK. With 3 bases removed from V and 1 base from J, the gap between germline ends came to 6 bases. The CDR3 has 13 amino acids. The CDR3 here is CASSQQANTEAFF. The CDR3 bases are TGTGCCAGCAGCCAGCAGGCGAACACTGAAGCTTTCTTT.

V usage is TRBV9 and J usage is TRBJ2-5; D remains ambiguous. The V end lost 1 base, the J end lost 5 bases, and 6 bases lay between the germline ends. The CDR3 sequence is 12 residues long. The germline V gene has CDR1 SGDLS and CDR2 YYNGEE. The CDR3 DNA reads TGTGCCAGCAGCGTACTCGACGAGACCCAGTACTTC. Its translation is CASSVLDETQYF.

J is TRBJ2-3 and V is TRBV5-1; no reliable D call. Germline-derived CDR1 and CDR2 are SGHRS and YFSETQ. The CDR3 is 15 residues long. Trimming took 2 bases from V and 0 from J, leaving 10 bases between them. As DNA, the CDR3 is TGCGCCAGCAGCTTTAGGTCCCGGAGCACAGATACGCAGTATTTT. Translated: CASSFRSRSTDTQYF.

The V call is TRBV15, the J call TRBJ2-1; D is uncertain. Trimming removed 1 base at V and 8 bases at J, with 15 bases between. CDR3 size: 15 residues. The V gene's germline CDR1 is LNHNV and CDR2 YYDKDF (reference sequence). The CDR3 DNA follows: TGTGCCACCAGCAGAGTTTCGACCGATTGGGATGAGCAGTTCTTC. Translated, it gives CATSRVSTDWDEQFF.

The chain employs TRBV28 and TRBJ2-2, with 10 bases matching TRBD1. Germline loops: CDR1 MDHEN, CDR2 SYDVKM. With 5 bases clipped from V and 4 bases from J, the junction kept 10 bases outside the gene matches. The CDR3 spans 17 residues. The CDR3 region is CASSPSPGQGSTGELFF. The CDR3 nucleotides are TGTGCCAGCAGTCCTTCTCCGGGACAGGGGAGCACCGGGGAGCTGTTTTTT.

V and J are TRBV6-5 and TRBJ2-7; D is unresolved. There are 13 residues in the CDR3. Germline V gene sequence: CDR1 MNHEY, CDR2 SVGAGI. Trimming stripped 2 bases from V and 4 bases from J, with 9 bases between. CDR3 in DNA: TGTGCCAGCAGTTACGGCACCGAATACGAGCAGTACTTC. This sequence encodes CASSYGTEYEQYF.

The chain has TRBV5-8 and TRBJ2-7; 8 positions agree with TRBD2. V trimming: 4 bases; J trimming: 3 bases; junction bases outside the gene matches: 9. The CDR3 sequence is 15 residues long. Germline values: CDR1 SGHTS, CDR2 YDEGEE. CDR3 nucleotides: TGTGCCAGCAGCAGGGAGCGGGAGTGGGTCTACGAGCAGTACTTC. Translated: CASSREREWVYEQYF. The variable domain in full, with the rest retrieved from reference TRBV5-8 and TRBJ2-7, is EAGVTQSPTHLIKTRGQQATLRCSPISGHTSVYWYQQALGLGLQFLLWYDEGEERNRGNFPPRFSGRQFPNYSSELNVNALELEDSALYLCASSREREWVYEQYFGPGTRLTVT.

The V gene is TRBV19, the J gene TRBJ2-2, with no clear D. Germline V gene lookup returns CDR1 LNHDA and CDR2 SQIVND (reference sequence). There are 12 residues in the CDR3. Trimming took off 7 bases at V and 4 bases at J, with 7 bases between the two ends. CDR3: CASKGGTGELFF. In nucleotides, the CDR3 is TGTGCCAGTAAAGGTGGCACCGGGGAGCTGTTTTTT.

CDR3 sequence reads: CASSLNSGRVVRVETQYF. In DNA, the CDR3 is TGTGCCAGCAGCTTAAATAGCGGGAGGGTCGTGAGGGTGGAGACCCAGTACTTC. The rearrangement uses TRBV7-8 and TRBJ2-5; 11 bases fit TRBD2. This CDR3 contains 18 residues. V was pared by 2 bases and J by 5 bases, with 13 bases of the junction left unmatched. Germline CDR1 SGHVS, CDR2 FQNEAQ.

This clone has only one observation. Here the CDR3 reads CASSFGGQRKTQYF. The CDR3 DNA reads TGTGCCAGCAGTTTTGGGGGGCAGAGAAAGACCCAGTACTTC. The chain has TRBV28 and TRBJ2-5, with D perhaps assigned TRBD1 or TRBD2 (6 bases each). This CDR3 is built from 14 residues. Between the trimmed V and J ends, which lost 3 bases and 6 bases, there was a span of 14 bases. Germline V lookup: CDR1 MDHEN, CDR2 SYDVKM.

The chain has TRBV28 and TRBJ1-1, with no clear D. This CDR3 is built from 11 residues. V was clipped by 1 base and J by 3 bases, with 0 bases between them. Germline CDR1 MDHEN, CDR2 SYDVKM. CDR3: CASSLYTEAFF. In nucleotides, the CDR3 is TGTGCCAGCAGTTTATACACTGAAGCTTTCTTT.

The V call is TRBV29-1, the J call TRBJ2-6; D gene unclear. This CDR3 comprises 13 residues. Trimming left V 3 bases short and J 1 base short, with 4 bases between. CDR1 is SQVTM and CDR2 is ANQGSEA in the germline V gene. This CDR3 is CSVDGSGANVLTF. The CDR3 DNA reads TGCAGCGTTGACGGGTCTGGGGCCAACGTCCTGACTTTC.

The chain joins TRBV15 to TRBJ2-7, with D uncertain. CDR3 length: 16 amino acids. The V and J ends lost 1 base and 5 bases respectively, with 18 bases between them. The germline V gene has CDR1 LNHNV and CDR2 YYDKDF (reference sequence). The CDR3: CATSRAIQAIVDEQYF. As DNA, the CDR3 is TGTGCCACCAGCAGAGCTATCCAGGCAATTGTCGACGAGCAGTACTTC. The full variable domain, with the rest looked up from reference TRBV15 and TRBJ2-7, is DAMVIQNPRYQVTQFGKPVTLSCSQTLNHNVMYWYQQKSSQAPKLLFHYYDKDFNNEADTPDNFQSRRPNTSFCFLDIRSPGLGDTAMYLCATSRAIQAIVDEQYFGPGTRLTVT.

The rearrangement uses TRBV6-1 and TRBJ1-3; D not resolved. Germline loops: CDR1 MNHNS, CDR2 SASEGT. V shed 1 base and J shed 1 base, with 8 bases lying between them. This CDR3 spans 15 amino acids. CDR3 nucleotide sequence: TGTGCCAGCAGTGAAGACGGCCGATCTGGAAACACCATATATTTT. It specifies CASSEDGRSGNTIYF.

Comment on this clone: The junction departs from germline at one end; a sequencing error may be responsible. The rearrangement links TRBV14 to TRBJ2-7; no definite D call. Germline loops: CDR1 SGHDN, CDR2 FVKESK. This CDR3 spans 12 amino acids. The CDR3 bases are TGTGCCAGCAGCCCTACTTCGTACGTGCAGTACTTC. Translation gives CASSPTSYVQYF. The variable domain in full, completed from reference TRBV14 and TRBJ2-7, reads EAGVTQFPSHSVIEKGQTVTLRCDPISGHDNLYWYRRVMGKEIKFLLHFVKESKQDESGMPNNRFLAERTGGTYSTLKVQPAELEDSGVYFCASSPTSYVQYFGPGTRLTVT.

This chain links TRBV29-1 with TRBJ2-7; a possible D gene is TRBD2 (7 bases). Germline CDR1 and CDR2: SQVTM and ANQGSEA. This CDR3 has 14 residues. V dropped 0 bases and J dropped 3 bases, with 12 bases sitting between them. The CDR3 DNA reads TGCAGCGTTGAAGAGGCGGGGGCGGACTACGAGCAGTACTTC. Protein sequence: CSVEEAGADYEQYF.

The chain employs TRBV9 and TRBJ2-2, with 10 bases lining up with TRBD2. Germline V CDR1 and CDR2: SGDLS, YYNGEE. The CDR3 consists of 16 residues. Trimming cost V 4 bases and J 0 bases; bases outside gene matches: 3. As DNA, the CDR3 is TGTGCCAGCAGCTCCGGACTAGCGGCGAACACCGGGGAGCTGTTTTTT. Protein product: CASSSGLAANTGELFF.

The V call is TRBV28, the J call TRBJ1-4, with 9 bases lining up with TRBD1. CDR1 is MDHEN, CDR2 SYDVKM, per germline. J lost 9 bases, V lost 1 base, and 9 bases had no gene match. This CDR3 has 16 residues. CDR3 nucleotides: TGTGCCAGCAGTTTATACCAGGGACAGGGCTCGAAAAAACTGTTTTTT. Protein: CASSLYQGQGSKKLFF. Full variable domain (outside the CDR3, taken from reference TRBV28 and TRBJ1-4): DVKVTQSSRYLVKRTGEKVFLECVQDMDHENMFWYRQDPGLGLRLIYFSYDVKMKEKGDIPEGYSVSREKKERFSLILESASTNQTSMYLCASSLYQGQGSKKLFFGSGTQLSVL.